This passage covers 28 T cell receptor beta chains from one sample sequenced in a study of breast tumors, draining lymph nodes, adjacent tissues (dated by TCRdb to about 2016). The method was multiplex PCR. The sequencing machine was an Illumina HiSeq 2000. TCRdb trimmed the raw reads at Q25, called clones with MiXCR and kept productive beta chains. Each entry is one CDR3 protein sequence, shown with its most common DNA and genes. In all, the sample holds some 140,000 distinct CDR3 sequences, and 20% to 25% of those were seen once. The top ten clones comprise about 2.2% of the sample. Lymph node samples were obtained from the axillary draining lymph nodes of breast cancer patients. Material: axillary lymph node tissue. These receptors were collected from a female donor with breast cancer. Some clones in this sample may be carry-over from other donors' samples.

In this sample, this clonotype turned up many times. The chain links TRBV20-1 to TRBJ2-2; D gene uncertain. CDR3 length: 13 residues. Germline loops: CDR1 DFQATT, CDR2 SNEGSKA (reference sequence). The V end was cut by 0 bases, the J end by 5 bases, with 7 bases between. Here the CDR3 reads CSARDDETGELFF. Here the CDR3 DNA reads TGCAGTGCTAGAGACGATGAAACCGGGGAGCTGTTTTTT.

This clonotype was seen more than once but under ten times. The chain is built from TRBV6-2 or TRBV6-3 and TRBJ2-1; 7 bases map to TRBD2. There are 13 residues in the CDR3. The V gene's germline CDR1 is MNHEY and CDR2 SVGEGT. V trimming: 0 bases; J trimming: 16 bases; junction bases outside the gene matches: 9. The DNA for the CDR3 is TGTGCCAGCAGTTACTCGAATGCGGGAGTGGGTTTCTTC. It specifies CASSYSNAGVGFF.

The rearrangement joins TRBV3-1 to TRBJ2-5; maybe TRBD2 (5 bases). Germline V gene data show CDR1 as LGHDT and CDR2 as YNNKEL (reference sequence). V was shortened by 3 bases and J by 1 base, with 9 bases between the two germline ends. The CDR3 extends over 14 amino acids. CDR3 coding DNA: TGTGCCAGCAGCCATCTAGGGAGCCAAGAGACCCAGTACTTC. Translating gives CASSHLGSQETQYF.

This clonotype has a count of ten or more. The chain recombines TRBV5-1 with TRBJ2-3, with a possible D match to TRBD1 (5 bases). V was cut by 4 bases and J by 14 bases, with 17 bases left in between. Germline-derived CDR1 and CDR2 are SGHRS and YFSETQ. The CDR3 sequence is 12 residues long. The CDR3 DNA follows: TGCGCCAGCAGCCTGGAAGGGGCGAAGTTGTATTTT. Its translation: CASSLEGAKLYF.

This clonotype was picked up many times. This chain links TRBV27 with TRBJ2-1; D may be TRBD2 (7 bases). CDR3 length: 16 amino acids. V was shortened by 2 bases and J by 6 bases, with 17 bases between the two germline ends. The germline CDR1 and CDR2 sequences are MNHEY and SMNVEV (reference sequence). CDR3 region: CASSLIGGASTNEQFF. CDR3 nucleotides: TGTGCCAGCAGTTTAATAGGGGGGGCTAGCACCAATGAGCAGTTCTTC.

This clonotype was recorded many times. The rearrangement joins TRBV19 to TRBJ2-5, with D hard to call. Trimming pared 1 base from V and 3 bases from J, leaving 6 bases between. Germline V gives CDR1 LNHDA, CDR2 SQIVND (reference sequence). The CDR3 runs to 13 residues. CDR3 DNA: TGTGCCAGTAGTATAGGGGCAGAAGAGACCCAGTACTTC. Its protein is CASSIGAEETQYF.

This clonotype was counted ten times or more. The chain uses TRBV12-5 and TRBJ2-1; weak D call: TRBD2 (5 bases). Germline V lookup: CDR1 LGHNT, CDR2 FRNRAP. The CDR3 has 12 residues. The V end lost 4 bases, the J end lost 6 bases, and 7 bases lay between the germline ends. The chain's CDR3 is CASGWEFNEQFF. The CDR3 nucleotides read TGTGCTAGTGGTTGGGAGTTCAATGAGCAGTTCTTC.

This chain joins TRBV27 and TRBJ2-1; D may be TRBD1 or TRBD2 (5 bases each). Germline assignment: CDR1 MNHEY and CDR2 SMNVEV (reference sequence). The length of the CDR3 is 13 residues. V was shortened by 3 bases and J by 10 bases, with 13 bases between the two germline ends. CDR3 in DNA: TGTGCCAGCAGTTTCCAGGGAGCCTACGAGCAGTTCTTC. It yields the protein CASSFQGAYEQFF.

This clonotype occurred many times. The chain recombines TRBV5-1 with TRBJ2-7; 12 positions match TRBD1. CDR1 and CDR2 (germline): SGHRS, YFSETQ. V shed 1 base, J shed 5 bases, and the junction held 10 bases outside the gene matches. The CDR3 runs 17 residues. In nucleotides, the CDR3 is TGCGCCAGCAGCTTGCGCCGATCCGGGACAGGGGGCCACGAGCAGTACTTC. Amino acids: CASSLRRSGTGGHEQYF. Using reference TRBV5-1 and TRBJ2-7 for the parts outside the CDR3, the full variable domain is KAGVTQTPRYLIKTRGQQVTLSCSPISGHRSVSWYQQTPGQGLQFLFEYFSETQRNKGNFPGRFSGRQFSNSRSEMNVSTLELGDSALYLCASSLRRSGTGGHEQYFGPGTRLTVT.

In its sample, this clonotype was seen many times. The V call is TRBV6-6, the J call TRBJ2-3, with 9 nucleotides matching TRBD2. Trimming removed 2 bases from V and 1 base from J; junction bases left unmatched: 7. CDR3 length: 17 residues. Germline V gene data show CDR1 as MNHNY and CDR2 as SVGAGI (reference sequence). CDR3 DNA sequence: TGTGCCAGCAGTTACCCGCCGACTAGCGGTCGCACAGATACGCAGTATTTT. Amino acids: CASSYPPTSGRTDTQYF.

This clonotype has at least ten counts. This chain connects TRBV30 to TRBJ2-5, with TRBD1 matching 8 bases. CDR1 and CDR2 (germline): GTSNPN, SVGIG (reference sequence). This CDR3 has 14 residues. J was trimmed by 4 bases and V by 2 bases; bases with no gene match: 6. The CDR3 nucleotides read TGTGCCTGGAGTACAGGACAGGGACGAGAGACCCAGTACTTC. It is translated as CAWSTGQGRETQYF.

This clonotype occurred many times. V gene TRBV24-1 combines with J gene TRBJ2-2; D gene uncertain. The CDR3 extends over 14 amino acids. CDR1 is KGHDR and CDR2 is SFDVKD in the germline V gene. V was cut by 7 bases and J by 0 bases, with 8 bases left in between. CDR3 nucleotides: TGTGCCACCAGAGGACCCACGAACACCGGGGAGCTGTTTTTT. The encoded protein is CATRGPTNTGELFF.

This clonotype was seen repeatedly, ten times or more. DNA for the CDR3: TGTGCCAGCAGCGTAGCAATTGCGGGAGGGGAGGAGACCCAGTACTTC. Translated, it gives CASSVAIAGGEETQYF. V usage is TRBV9 and J usage is TRBJ2-5; 9 bases fit TRBD2. The CDR3 contains 16 residues. The V segment lost 0 bases and the J segment 5 bases; nucleotides outside the gene matches: 8. CDR1 and CDR2 from the germline V gene are SGDLS and YYNGEE.

This clonotype showed up many times. V gene TRBV3-1 combines with J gene TRBJ2-2; D is ambiguous. Trimming took off 4 bases at V and 8 bases at J, with 8 bases between the two ends. Germline CDR1 reads LGHDT; CDR2 reads YNNKEL (reference sequence). The CDR3 is made up of 12 amino acids. CDR3 sequence (DNA): TGTGCCAGCAGCCCTGGTCGGGGGGAGCTGTTTTTT. Translation: CASSPGRGELFF.

This clonotype has a single count. The chain has TRBV30 and TRBJ1-1; D is perhaps TRBD1 (6 bases). V was pared by 6 bases and J by 1 base, with 15 bases between. The CDR3 extends over 14 amino acids. Germline V gene data show CDR1 as GTSNPN and CDR2 as SVGIG (reference sequence). The CDR3 is CACRSLGQNTEAFF. The CDR3 DNA is TGTGCCTGCAGGTCCCTGGGACAGAACACTGAAGCTTTCTTT.

The chain's CDR3 is CASSLTGTGVAAFF. DNA for the CDR3: TGTGCCAGCAGTTTGACTGGGACAGGGGTTGCAGCTTTCTTT. The chain uses TRBV6-6 and TRBJ1-1; 10 bases agree with TRBD1. The CDR3 sequence is 14 residues long. V lost 4 bases and J lost 10; bases outside the gene matches: 9. Germline assignment: CDR1 MNHNY and CDR2 SVGAGI (reference sequence).

As to this clonotype: A much bigger clone sits one base away, suggesting this may be a read error. This chain uses TRBV4-1 with TRBJ1-3, with unresolved D. CDR1 and CDR2 (germline): MGHRA, YSYEKL. This CDR3 has 12 residues. The CDR3 DNA reads as TGCGCCAGCAGCCAAAGTGGAGACACCATATATTTT. Translation: CASSQSGDTIYF.

This clonotype was counted ten times or more. The rearrangement uses TRBV9 and TRBJ2-7, with 9 bases identical to TRBD2. The CDR3 covers 15 residues. V was clipped by 2 bases and J by 2 bases; unmatched bases: 5. Looked up from germline, CDR1 is SGDLS and CDR2 is YYNGEE. CDR3 protein: CASSVGTSSTYEQYF. As DNA, the CDR3 is TGTGCCAGCAGCGTCGGGACTAGCTCGACCTACGAGCAGTACTTC.

The chain has TRBV5-1 and TRBJ2-7; D might be TRBD2 (6 bases). The germline V gene encodes CDR1 SGHRS and CDR2 YFSETQ. This CDR3 is 16 amino acids long. Trimming took off 5 bases at V and 4 bases at J, with 22 bases between the two ends. CDR3 nucleotides: TGCGCCAGCAGTATCGGGAGCCGCGCCGGCCCTTACGAGCAGTACTTC. Amino acids: CASSIGSRAGPYEQYF.

In regard to this clonotype: One base away lies a much larger clone, so this may be a sequencing read error. The chain recombines TRBV6-4 with TRBJ2-5, with D hard to call. The V and J ends lost 10 bases and 3 bases respectively, with 27 bases between them. This CDR3 is 17 amino acids long. Per the germline V gene, CDR1 is MRHNA and CDR2 is SNTAGT. In nucleotides, the CDR3 is TGTGCCACCGTCCCCCCGGCAGGCTGTTCCCGAGAAGAGACCCAGTACTTC. This codes for CATVPPAGCSREETQYF.

This clonotype occurred many times. J is TRBJ2-3 and V is TRBV5-5; D gene ambiguous. V was shortened by 4 bases and J by 1 base, with 7 bases between the two germline ends. This CDR3 spans 13 amino acids. CDR1 and CDR2 (germline): SGHKS, YYEKEE (reference sequence). The CDR3 here is CASSGLGTDTQYF. CDR3 DNA sequence: TGTGCCAGCAGCGGGCTCGGCACAGATACGCAGTATTTT.

Many counts were recorded for this clonotype. The V gene is TRBV9, the J gene TRBJ2-1, with 11 bases matching TRBD2. V lost 0 bases to trimming and J lost 9 bases; unmatched junction nucleotides: 5. The CDR3 is 15 amino acids. Germline CDR1 SGDLS, CDR2 YYNGEE. The CDR3 protein is CASSVGASGRSEQFF. CDR3 nucleotides: TGTGCCAGCAGCGTAGGGGCTAGCGGGAGGAGTGAGCAGTTCTTC.

This clonotype was picked up many times. J is TRBJ2-1 and V is TRBV7-9; TRBD2 agrees at 14 bases. Trimming removed 4 bases from V and 1 base from J; junction bases left unmatched: 12. The germline gives CDR1 SEHNR, CDR2 FQNEAQ (reference sequence). This CDR3 spans 20 amino acids. CDR3 DNA: TGTGCCAGCAGCTCTACCGGGACTAGCGGGAGAGGGGGGTCCTACAATGAGCAGTTCTTC. Its protein product is CASSSTGTSGRGGSYNEQFF.

This clonotype has a count of ten or more. This chain links TRBV19 with TRBJ1-3; 8 bases align to TRBD1. V trimming: 8 bases; J trimming: 2 bases; junction bases outside the gene matches: 8. The CDR3 length is 15 residues. Per the germline V gene, CDR1 is LNHDA and CDR2 is SQIVND (reference sequence). Here the CDR3 DNA reads TGTGCCAGTCTCTCGGACAGGGCACCTGGAAACACCATATATTTT. Amino acid sequence: CASLSDRAPGNTIYF.

This clonotype was found many times. V is TRBV5-1 and J is TRBJ2-3, with D unresolved. The CDR3 runs 15 residues. V was shortened by 1 base and J by 1 base, with 10 bases between the two germline ends. The germline CDR1 and CDR2 sequences are SGHRS and YFSETQ. The CDR3 loop is CASSLSAGGTDTQYF. The DNA of the CDR3 is TGCGCCAGCAGCTTGTCGGCAGGAGGCACAGATACGCAGTATTTT.

This clonotype was detected once. A much larger clone lies a single base off, so this may be a read error. The CDR3 end shows no conserved phenylalanine or tryptophan, and so a read error is likely. The chain's CDR3 is CASGGGDPTYEQYL. CDR3 DNA sequence: TGTGCCAGCGGCGGCGGGGACCCCACCTACGAGCAGTACCTC. The chain employs TRBV2 and TRBJ2-7; D might be TRBD2 (6 bases). The CDR3 spans 14 residues. V lost 8 bases, J lost 2 bases, and 16 bases lay in between. Germline CDR1 reads SNHLY; CDR2 reads FYNNEI.

This clonotype was observed many times. The rearrangement uses TRBV12-3 or TRBV12-4 and TRBJ2-1, with D unresolved. The CDR3 is 11 residues long. Trimming left V 7 bases short and J 11 bases short, with 12 bases between. CDR3 sequence reads: CASISGPQQFF. Here the CDR3 DNA reads TGTGCCAGCATCTCGGGCCCCCAGCAGTTCTTC.

This clonotype was counted at least ten times. This chain uses TRBV6-6 with TRBJ2-1; 7 nucleotides agree with TRBD2. Per germline, CDR1 MNHNY and CDR2 SVGAGI (reference sequence). J was trimmed by 8 bases and V by 4 bases; bases with no gene match: 2. This CDR3 contains 12 residues. CDR3 protein: CASSLTSHEQFF. CDR3 DNA sequence: TGTGCCAGCAGTTTGACTAGCCATGAGCAGTTCTTC.